This TCR beta chain was recovered during a study of T cell changes during pregnancy in multiple sclerosis. Generated by immunoSEQ multiplex PCR, the TCRdb table keeps only in-frame clones and is missing some. This table has under 50,000 clones, 90% to 95% appearing once. The junction had 6 bases not matched to a gene; V was cut back by 5 bases and J by 1 base. Germline CDR1 reads MDHEN; CDR2 reads SYDVKM. The length of the CDR3 is 15 residues. Specimen: CD8+ T cells from peripheral blood mononuclear cells, collected in the first trimester of pregnancy. V usage is TRBV28 and J usage is TRBJ1-2; 8 bases line up with TRBD1. This TCR was sampled from a female donor with multiple sclerosis, enrolled in a pregnancy study. The CDR3 DNA follows: TGTGCCAGCAGTACGAGGACAGGGCATAACTATGGCTACACCTTC. This gives the protein CASSTRTGHNYGYTF.